This entry lists 14 T cell receptor beta chains sequenced from one sample in a study of regulatory T cells in long-lasting Graves disease. Time point indicated: persistent/refractory GD, antithyroid drugs over 5 years with positive TRAb. PBMC RNA was the source of the TCR library. With iRepertoire HTBI primers and Arm-PCR of CDR3 regions, TCR beta libraries were built. TCRdb passed the multiplex PCR reads through MiXCR, listing each CDR3 protein once. The table has 650,000 to 850,000 distinct CDR3 sequences, 30% seen once. The material was peripheral blood mononuclear cells (PBMCs), obtained when the disease was refractory, from a patient treated with antithyroid drugs. All receptors derive from a female donor with Graves disease.

The V and J genes are TRBV3-1 and TRBJ1-5, with 8 bases fitting TRBD1. Germline-derived CDR1 and CDR2 are LGHDT and YNNKEL (reference sequence). V shed 1 base and J 7 bases; nucleotides not matched to a gene: 9. The CDR3 is 16 amino acids. The CDR3 loop reads CASSQGGTGGSQPQHF. The DNA for the CDR3 is TGTGCCAGCAGCCAAGGCGGGACAGGTGGGAGCCAGCCCCAGCATTTT.

In its sample, this clonotype was seen a few times. This chain connects TRBV6-5 to TRBJ2-2; D gene unclear. Between the trimmed V and J ends, which lost 0 bases and 5 bases, there was a span of 7 bases. The V gene's germline CDR1 is MNHEY and CDR2 SVGAGI. CDR3 length: 14 residues. This chain's CDR3 is CASSYSGFTGELFF. The CDR3 coding sequence is TGTGCCAGCAGTTACTCGGGCTTTACCGGGGAGCTGTTTTTT.

This clonotype was detected many times. J is TRBJ1-2 and V is TRBV6-1, with D perhaps matching TRBD1 (6 bases). The length of the CDR3 is 14 residues. Germline loops: CDR1 MNHNS, CDR2 SASEGT. Deletions cut 1 base from V and 3 bases from J, with 9 bases between. The CDR3 DNA reads as TGTGCCAGCAGTGAAGGGGGACAAGACTATGGCTACACCTTC. It translates to CASSEGGQDYGYTF.

On this clonotype itself: It may be a read error: a sequence one base away is much more abundant. This rearrangement joins TRBV6-1 to TRBJ1-2, with TRBD1 as a possible D gene (5 bases). This CDR3 has 12 amino acids. Germline assignment: CDR1 MNHNS and CDR2 SASEGT. CDR3 in amino acids: CATTTANYGYAF. The CDR3 region has the DNA TGTGCCACGACGACAGCAAACTATGGCTACGCCTTC.

This sequence joins TRBV18 and TRBJ1-2; D is uncertain. The CDR3 has 14 amino acids. The germline V and J ends were trimmed by 6 bases and 0 bases, with 11 bases remaining between them. Germline CDR1 reads KGHSH; CDR2 reads LQKENI. CDR3 region: CASSSARANYGYTF. CDR3 DNA: TGTGCCAGCTCCAGCGCGCGGGCTAACTATGGCTACACCTTC. The complete variable domain, with remaining parts taken from reference TRBV18 and TRBJ1-2, reads NAGVMQNPRHLVRRRGQEARLRCSPMKGHSHVYWYRQLPEEGLKFMVYLQKENIIDESGMPKERFSAEFPKEGPSILRIQQVVRGDSAAYFCASSSARANYGYTFGSGTRLTVV.

The gene calls are TRBV5-1 and TRBJ2-2, with TRBD2 matching over 9 bases. This CDR3 has 17 residues. Germline-derived CDR1 and CDR2 are SGHRS and YFSETQ. V lost 4 bases, J lost 5 bases, and 12 bases stayed unmatched. CDR3 sequence reads: CASSHRVAGVSTGELFF. The CDR3 nucleotides are TGCGCCAGCAGCCACAGGGTAGCGGGAGTTTCGACCGGGGAGCTGTTTTTT.

CDR3 loop: CATSVRGLNTEAFF. DNA for the CDR3: TGTGCCACCAGCGTTCGCGGGCTGAACACTGAAGCTTTCTTT. The gene calls are TRBV15 and TRBJ1-1, with D unclear. V was trimmed by 5 bases and J by 0 bases, leaving 10 bases between them. The CDR3 totals 14 residues. Germline values: CDR1 LNHNV, CDR2 YYDKDF (reference sequence).

This clonotype was seen repeatedly, ten times or more. The J gene is TRBJ1-1, the V gene TRBV18; 8 bases match TRBD1. The junction had 2 bases not matched to a gene; V was cut back by 2 bases and J by 12 bases. The V gene's germline CDR1 is KGHSH and CDR2 LQKENI. The CDR3 extends over 11 amino acids. The CDR3 DNA reads TGTGCCAGCTCACCAGGACAGGGCCCTTTCTTT. It yields the protein CASSPGQGPFF. Full variable domain (outside the CDR3, taken from reference TRBV18 and TRBJ1-1): NAGVMQNPRHLVRRRGQEARLRCSPMKGHSHVYWYRQLPEEGLKFMVYLQKENIIDESGMPKERFSAEFPKEGPSILRIQQVVRGDSAAYFCASSPGQGPFFGQGTRLTVV.

This clonotype came up many times. The V and J genes are TRBV2 and TRBJ1-6, with D tentatively TRBD1 (5 bases). The CDR3 extends over 15 amino acids. Germline CDR1 is SNHLY and CDR2 is FYNNEI. Trimming cost V 9 bases and J 8 bases, with 20 bases left between them. CDR3 coding DNA: TGTGCCAGGGGGGTAACAAACCGGGGAGATTCACCCCTCCACTTT. Protein: CARGVTNRGDSPLHF. The variable domain in full, with the rest retrieved from reference TRBV2 and TRBJ1-6, is EPEVTQTPSHQVTQMGQEVILRCVPISNHLYFYWYRQILGQKVEFLVSFYNNEISEKSEIFDDQFSVERPDGSNFTLKIRSTKLEDSAMYFCARGVTNRGDSPLHFGNGTRLTVT.

The chain employs TRBV11-2 and TRBJ1-1, with D perhaps matching TRBD1 (5 bases). The CDR3 is 16 amino acids. CDR1 is SGHAT and CDR2 is FQNNGV in the germline V gene. The germline V and J ends were trimmed by 1 base and 4 bases, with 16 bases remaining between them. CDR3 loop: CASSLGGPYLGTEAFF. The CDR3 DNA follows: TGTGCCAGCAGCTTAGGGGGCCCTTACTTGGGCACTGAAGCTTTCTTT.

This clonotype was counted a few times. The chain recombines TRBV11-2 with TRBJ2-5, with unresolved D. V lost 0 bases to trimming and J lost 0 bases, with 14 bases between them. Germline CDR1 is SGHAT and CDR2 is FQNNGV. This CDR3 is built from 17 residues. In DNA form, the CDR3 reads TGTGCCAGCAGCTTAGATACAGACCCCCTGTACCAAGAGACCCAGTACTTC. It is translated as CASSLDTDPLYQETQYF. The full variable domain, its missing parts supplied by reference TRBV11-2 and TRBJ2-5, is EAGVAQSPRYKIIEKRQSVAFWCNPISGHATLYWYQQILGQGPKLLIQFQNNGVVDDSQLPKDRFSAERLKGVDSTLKIQPAKLEDSAVYLCASSLDTDPLYQETQYFGPGTRLLVL.

This clonotype showed up just a few times. The rearrangement uses TRBV10-3 and TRBJ2-7; D may be TRBD1 (6 bases). This CDR3 region has 13 residues. The germline gives CDR1 ENHRY, CDR2 SYGVKD. The V and J ends lost 5 bases and 3 bases respectively, with 11 bases between them. CDR3 loop: CAISMDRGYEQYF. The CDR3 bases are TGTGCCATCAGTATGGACAGAGGCTACGAGCAGTACTTC.

This clonotype occurred once. Just one base apart from a much larger clone, this may be a read error. This CDR3 is missing its conserved last phenylalanine or tryptophan, likely due to a read error. The chain joins TRBV10-3 to TRBJ1-2, with 9 bases matching TRBD1. V was pared by 6 bases and J by 6 bases, with 5 bases of the junction left unmatched. The CDR3 has 13 residues. Looked up from germline, CDR1 is ENHRY and CDR2 is SYGVKD. CDR3 bases: TGTGCCATCAGCACACAGGGGGCGGATGGCTACACCCTC. Residues: CAISTQGADGYTL.

The chain links TRBV2 to TRBJ1-5; 8 bases are shared with TRBD1. This CDR3 region has 15 residues. Germline V gene sequence: CDR1 SNHLY, CDR2 FYNNEI. The V and J ends lost 3 bases and 7 bases, in that order; junction bases with no gene match: 8. CDR3 DNA: TGTGCCAGCAGTGATCAGGACAGGGTGTCCCAGCCCCAGCATTTT. Translated, it gives CASSDQDRVSQPQHF.